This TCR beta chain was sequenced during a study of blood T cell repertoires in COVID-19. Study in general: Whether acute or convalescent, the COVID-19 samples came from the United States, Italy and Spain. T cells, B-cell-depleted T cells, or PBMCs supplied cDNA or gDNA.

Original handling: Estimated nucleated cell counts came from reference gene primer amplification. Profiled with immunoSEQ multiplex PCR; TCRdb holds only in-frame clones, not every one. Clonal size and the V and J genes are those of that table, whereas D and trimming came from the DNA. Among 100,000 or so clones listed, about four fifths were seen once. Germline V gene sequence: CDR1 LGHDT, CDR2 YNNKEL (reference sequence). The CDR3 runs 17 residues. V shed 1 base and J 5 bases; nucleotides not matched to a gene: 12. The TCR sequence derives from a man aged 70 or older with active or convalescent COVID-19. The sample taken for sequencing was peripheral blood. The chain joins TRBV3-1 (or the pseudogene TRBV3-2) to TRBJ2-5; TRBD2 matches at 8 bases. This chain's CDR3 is CASSQGPAGDPRETQYF. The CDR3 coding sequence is TGTGCCAGCAGCCAAGGACCAGCGGGAGACCCCCGGGAGACCCAGTACTTC.